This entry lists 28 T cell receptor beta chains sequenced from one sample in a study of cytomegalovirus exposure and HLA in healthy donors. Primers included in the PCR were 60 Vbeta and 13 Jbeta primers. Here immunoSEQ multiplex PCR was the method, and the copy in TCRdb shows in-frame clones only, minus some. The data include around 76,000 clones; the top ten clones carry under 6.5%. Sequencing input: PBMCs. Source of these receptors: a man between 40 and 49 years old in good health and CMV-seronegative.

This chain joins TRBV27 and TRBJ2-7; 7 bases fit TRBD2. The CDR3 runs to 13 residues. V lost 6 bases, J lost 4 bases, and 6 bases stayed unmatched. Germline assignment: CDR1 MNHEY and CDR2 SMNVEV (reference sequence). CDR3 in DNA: TGTGCCAGCAGCCAGCGGGGTTGGTACGAGCAGTACTTC. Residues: CASSQRGWYEQYF.

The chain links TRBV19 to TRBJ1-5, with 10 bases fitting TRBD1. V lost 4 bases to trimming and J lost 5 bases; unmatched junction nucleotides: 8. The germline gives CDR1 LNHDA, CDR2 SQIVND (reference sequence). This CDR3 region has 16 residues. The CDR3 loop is CASSTLTGGGYQPQHF. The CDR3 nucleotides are TGTGCCAGTAGTACCCTGACAGGGGGCGGATATCAGCCCCAGCATTTT.

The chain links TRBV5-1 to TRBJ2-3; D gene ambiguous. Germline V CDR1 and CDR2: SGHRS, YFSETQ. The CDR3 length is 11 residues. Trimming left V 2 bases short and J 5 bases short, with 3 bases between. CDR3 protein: CASSFGDTQYF. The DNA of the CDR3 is TGCGCCAGCAGCTTCGGAGATACGCAGTATTTT.

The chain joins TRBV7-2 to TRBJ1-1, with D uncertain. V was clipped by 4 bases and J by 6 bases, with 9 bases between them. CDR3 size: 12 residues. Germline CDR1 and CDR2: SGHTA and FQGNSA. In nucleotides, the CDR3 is TGTGCCAGCAGCTCCGGGTGGGCTGAAGCTTTCTTT. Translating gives CASSSGWAEAFF.

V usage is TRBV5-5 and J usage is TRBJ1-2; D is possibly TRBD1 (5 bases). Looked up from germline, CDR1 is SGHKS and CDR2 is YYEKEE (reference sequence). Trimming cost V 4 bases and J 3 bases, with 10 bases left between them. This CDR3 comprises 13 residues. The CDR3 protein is CASSLQGDYGYTF. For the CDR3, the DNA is TGTGCCAGCAGCCTTCAGGGTGACTATGGCTACACCTTC.

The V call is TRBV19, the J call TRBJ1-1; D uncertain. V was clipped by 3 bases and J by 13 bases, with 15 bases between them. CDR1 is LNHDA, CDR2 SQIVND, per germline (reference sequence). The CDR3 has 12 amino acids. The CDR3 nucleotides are TGTGCCAGTAGTATTGGAGGCGCAAGTAGTTTCTTT. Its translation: CASSIGGASSFF.

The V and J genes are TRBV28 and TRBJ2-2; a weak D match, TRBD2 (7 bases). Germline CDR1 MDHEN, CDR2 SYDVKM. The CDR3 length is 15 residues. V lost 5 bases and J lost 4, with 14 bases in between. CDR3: CASSQGGRVTGELFF. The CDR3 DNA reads TGTGCCAGCAGTCAAGGGGGGAGGGTCACCGGGGAGCTGTTTTTT.

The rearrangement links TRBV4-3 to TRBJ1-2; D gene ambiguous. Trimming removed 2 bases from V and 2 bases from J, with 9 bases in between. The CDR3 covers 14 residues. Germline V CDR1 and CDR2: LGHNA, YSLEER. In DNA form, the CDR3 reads TGCGCCAGCAGCCAAACGACGGGGAACTATGGCTACACCTTC. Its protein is CASSQTTGNYGYTF.

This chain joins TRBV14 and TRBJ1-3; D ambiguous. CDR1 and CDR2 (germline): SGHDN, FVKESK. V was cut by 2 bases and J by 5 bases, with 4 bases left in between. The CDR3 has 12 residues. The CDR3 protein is CASSQSRNTIYF. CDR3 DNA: TGTGCCAGCAGCCAATCTCGAAACACCATATATTTT.

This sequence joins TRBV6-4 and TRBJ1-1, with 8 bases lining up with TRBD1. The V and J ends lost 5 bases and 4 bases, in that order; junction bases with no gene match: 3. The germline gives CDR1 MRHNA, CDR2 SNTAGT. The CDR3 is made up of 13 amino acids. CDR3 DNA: TGTGCCAGCAGTCGGACAGGGAGCACTGAAGCTTTCTTT. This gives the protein CASSRTGSTEAFF.

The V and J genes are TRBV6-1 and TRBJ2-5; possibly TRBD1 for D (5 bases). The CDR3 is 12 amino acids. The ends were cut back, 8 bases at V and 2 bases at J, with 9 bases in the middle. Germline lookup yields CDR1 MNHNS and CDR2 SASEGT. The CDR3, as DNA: TGTGCCAGCTCAGGGAATCAAGAGACCCAGTACTTC. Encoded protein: CASSGNQETQYF.

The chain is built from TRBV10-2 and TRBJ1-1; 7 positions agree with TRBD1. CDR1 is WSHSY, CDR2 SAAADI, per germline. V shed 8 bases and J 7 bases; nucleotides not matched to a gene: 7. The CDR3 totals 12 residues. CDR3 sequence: CASEGTDYEAFF. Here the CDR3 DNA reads TGCGCCAGCGAAGGGACAGACTATGAAGCTTTCTTT.

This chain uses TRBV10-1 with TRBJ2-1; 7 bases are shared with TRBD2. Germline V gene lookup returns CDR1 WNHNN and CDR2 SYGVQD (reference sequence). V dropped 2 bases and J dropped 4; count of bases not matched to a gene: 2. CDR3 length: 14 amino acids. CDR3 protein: CASSETGGYNEQFF. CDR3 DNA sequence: TGCGCCAGCAGTGAGACGGGAGGTTACAATGAGCAGTTCTTC.

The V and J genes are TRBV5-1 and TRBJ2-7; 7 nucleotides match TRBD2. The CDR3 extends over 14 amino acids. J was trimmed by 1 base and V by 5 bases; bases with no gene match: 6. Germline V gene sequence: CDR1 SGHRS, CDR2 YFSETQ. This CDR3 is CASSSASGSYEQYF. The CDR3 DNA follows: TGCGCCAGCAGTTCGGCTAGCGGATCCTACGAGCAGTACTTC.

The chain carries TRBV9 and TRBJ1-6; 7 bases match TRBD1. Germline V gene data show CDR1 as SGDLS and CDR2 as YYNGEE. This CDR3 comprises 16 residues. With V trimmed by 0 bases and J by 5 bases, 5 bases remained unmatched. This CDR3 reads CASSVEGQVNNSPLHF. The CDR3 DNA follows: TGTGCCAGCAGCGTAGAAGGACAGGTGAATAATTCACCCCTCCACTTT.

The CDR3 sequence is CASRSGTGSSSEKLFF. CDR3 nucleotide sequence: TGTGCCAGCAGATCCGGGACAGGTAGTTCCAGTGAAAAACTGTTTTTT. J is TRBJ1-4 and V is TRBV5-4; 8 bases match TRBD1. Germline V gene data show CDR1 as SGHNT and CDR2 as YYREEE (reference sequence). This CDR3 spans 16 amino acids. With V trimmed by 5 bases and J by 7 bases, 13 bases remained unmatched.

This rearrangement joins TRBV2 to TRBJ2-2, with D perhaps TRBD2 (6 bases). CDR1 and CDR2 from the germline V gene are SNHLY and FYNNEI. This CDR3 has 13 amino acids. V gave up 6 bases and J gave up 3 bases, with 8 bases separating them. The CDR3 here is CASRGDYTGELFF. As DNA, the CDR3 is TGTGCCAGCAGGGGGGACTACACCGGGGAGCTGTTTTTT.

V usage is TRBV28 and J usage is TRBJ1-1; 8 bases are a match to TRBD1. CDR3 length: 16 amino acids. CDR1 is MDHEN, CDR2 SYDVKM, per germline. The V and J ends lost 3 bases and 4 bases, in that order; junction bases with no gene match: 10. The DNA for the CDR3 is TGTGCCAGCAGTTTGATACAGGGGGTGGGGGGCACTGAAGCTTTCTTT. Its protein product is CASSLIQGVGGTEAFF.

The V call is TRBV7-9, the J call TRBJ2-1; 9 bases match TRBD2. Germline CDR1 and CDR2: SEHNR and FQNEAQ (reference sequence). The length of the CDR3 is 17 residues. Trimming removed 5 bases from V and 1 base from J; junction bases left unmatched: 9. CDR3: CASSRGAGGVSYNEQFF. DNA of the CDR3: TGTGCCAGCAGCCGTGGGGCGGGAGGGGTATCCTACAATGAGCAGTTCTTC.

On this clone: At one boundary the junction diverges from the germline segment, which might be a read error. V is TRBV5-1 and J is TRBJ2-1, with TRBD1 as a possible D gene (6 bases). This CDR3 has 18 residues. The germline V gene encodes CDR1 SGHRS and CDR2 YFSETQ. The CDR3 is CASSLRSSWGRTENERFF. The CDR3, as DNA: TGCGCCAGCAGCTTGAGGTCCTCATGGGGGCGCACGGAAAATGAGCGGTTCTTC.

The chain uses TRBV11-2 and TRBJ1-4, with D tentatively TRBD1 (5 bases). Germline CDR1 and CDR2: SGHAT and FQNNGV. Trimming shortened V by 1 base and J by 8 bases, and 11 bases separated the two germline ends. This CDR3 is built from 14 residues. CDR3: CASSLGRVGEKLFF. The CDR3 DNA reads TGTGCCAGCAGCTTAGGCAGGGTCGGAGAAAAACTGTTTTTT.

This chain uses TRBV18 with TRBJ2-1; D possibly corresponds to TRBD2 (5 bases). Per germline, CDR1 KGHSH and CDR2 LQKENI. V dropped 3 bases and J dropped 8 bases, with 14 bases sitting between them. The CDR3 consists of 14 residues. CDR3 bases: TGTGCCAGCTCACCGTTGGACTCCTTGGATGAGCAGTTCTTC. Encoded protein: CASSPLDSLDEQFF.

CDR3 DNA sequence: TGTGCCAGCAGCGCAAAACTACAGGGGTCGTACACTGAAGCTTTCTTT. This gives the protein CASSAKLQGSYTEAFF. This chain uses TRBV9 with TRBJ1-1, with 7 bases identical to TRBD1. After removal of 3 bases from V and 3 bases from J, the junction contained 11 bases not matched to a gene. The CDR3 sequence is 16 residues long. CDR1 SGDLS and CDR2 YYNGEE come from the germline V gene. Full variable domain (rest looked up from reference TRBV9 and TRBJ1-1): DSGVTQTPKHLITATGQRVTLRCSPRSGDLSVYWYQQSLDQGLQFLIQYYNGEERAKGNILERFSAQQFPDLHSELNLSSLELGDSALYFCASSAKLQGSYTEAFFGQGTRLTVV.

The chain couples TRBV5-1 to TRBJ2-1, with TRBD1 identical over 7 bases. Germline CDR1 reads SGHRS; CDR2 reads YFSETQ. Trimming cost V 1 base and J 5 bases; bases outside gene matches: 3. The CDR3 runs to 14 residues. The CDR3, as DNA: TGCGCCAGCAGCTTGAGGACAGGTCACAATGAGCAGTTCTTC. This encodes CASSLRTGHNEQFF. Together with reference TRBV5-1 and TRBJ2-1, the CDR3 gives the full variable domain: KAGVTQTPRYLIKTRGQQVTLSCSPISGHRSVSWYQQTPGQGLQFLFEYFSETQRNKGNFPGRFSGRQFSNSRSEMNVSTLELGDSALYLCASSLRTGHNEQFFGPGTRLTVL.

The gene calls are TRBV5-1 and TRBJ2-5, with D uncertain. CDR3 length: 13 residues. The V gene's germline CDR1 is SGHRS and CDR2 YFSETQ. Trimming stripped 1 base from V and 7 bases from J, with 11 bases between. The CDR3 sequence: CASSLYSDSTQYF. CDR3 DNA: TGCGCCAGCAGCTTGTACTCAGACTCGACCCAGTACTTC. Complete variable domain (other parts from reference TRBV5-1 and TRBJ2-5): KAGVTQTPRYLIKTRGQQVTLSCSPISGHRSVSWYQQTPGQGLQFLFEYFSETQRNKGNFPGRFSGRQFSNSRSEMNVSTLELGDSALYLCASSLYSDSTQYFGPGTRLLVL.

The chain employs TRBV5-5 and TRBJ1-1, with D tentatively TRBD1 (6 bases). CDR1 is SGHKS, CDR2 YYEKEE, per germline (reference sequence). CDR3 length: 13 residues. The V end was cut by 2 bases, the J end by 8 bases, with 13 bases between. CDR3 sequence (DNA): TGTGCCAGCAGCTTAATACAGGGTGGGGAAGCTTTCTTT. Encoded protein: CASSLIQGGEAFF.

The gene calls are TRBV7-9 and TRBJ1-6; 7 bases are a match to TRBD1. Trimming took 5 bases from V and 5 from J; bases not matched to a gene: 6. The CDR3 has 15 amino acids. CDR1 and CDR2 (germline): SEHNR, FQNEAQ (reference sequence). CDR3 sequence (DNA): TGTGCCAGCAGCGTACACAGGGGAAATAATTCACCCCTCCACTTT. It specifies CASSVHRGNNSPLHF.

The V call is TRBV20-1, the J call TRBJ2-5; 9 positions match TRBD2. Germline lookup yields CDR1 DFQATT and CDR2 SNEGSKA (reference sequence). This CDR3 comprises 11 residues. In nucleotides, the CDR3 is TGCGTGGGACTAGCACAAGAGACCCAGTACTTC. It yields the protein CVGLAQETQYF.